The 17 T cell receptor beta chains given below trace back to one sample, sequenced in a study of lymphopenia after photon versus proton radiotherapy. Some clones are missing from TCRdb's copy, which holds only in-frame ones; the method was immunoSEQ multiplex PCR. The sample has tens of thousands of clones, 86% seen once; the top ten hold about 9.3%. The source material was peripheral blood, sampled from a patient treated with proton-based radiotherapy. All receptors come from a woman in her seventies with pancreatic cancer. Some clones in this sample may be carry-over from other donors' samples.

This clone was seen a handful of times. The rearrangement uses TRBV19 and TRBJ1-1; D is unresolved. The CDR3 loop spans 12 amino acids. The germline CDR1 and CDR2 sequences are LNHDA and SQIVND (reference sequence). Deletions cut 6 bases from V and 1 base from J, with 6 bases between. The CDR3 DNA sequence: TGTGCCAGTAGCTTGGGGAACACTGAAGCTTTCTTT. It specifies CASSLGNTEAFF.

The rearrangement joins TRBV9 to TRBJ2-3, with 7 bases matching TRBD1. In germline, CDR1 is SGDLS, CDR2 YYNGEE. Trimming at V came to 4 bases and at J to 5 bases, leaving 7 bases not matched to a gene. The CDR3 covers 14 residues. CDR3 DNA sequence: TGTGCCAGCAGCCCAACGGACAGGTTAGATACGCAGTATTTT. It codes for CASSPTDRLDTQYF.

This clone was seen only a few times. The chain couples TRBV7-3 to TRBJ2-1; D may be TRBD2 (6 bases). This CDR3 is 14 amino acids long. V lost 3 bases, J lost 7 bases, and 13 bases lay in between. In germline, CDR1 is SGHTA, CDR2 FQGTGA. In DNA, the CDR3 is TGTGCCAGCAGCTTCCCCGGGGCGGGAAATGAGCAGTTCTTC. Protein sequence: CASSFPGAGNEQFF.

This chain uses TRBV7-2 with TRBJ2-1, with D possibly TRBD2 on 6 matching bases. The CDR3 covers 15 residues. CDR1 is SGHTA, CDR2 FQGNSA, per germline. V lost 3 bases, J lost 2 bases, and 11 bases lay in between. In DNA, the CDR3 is TGTGCCAGCAGCTTTGACGCGGGGACCTACAATGAGCAGTTCTTC. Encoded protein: CASSFDAGTYNEQFF.

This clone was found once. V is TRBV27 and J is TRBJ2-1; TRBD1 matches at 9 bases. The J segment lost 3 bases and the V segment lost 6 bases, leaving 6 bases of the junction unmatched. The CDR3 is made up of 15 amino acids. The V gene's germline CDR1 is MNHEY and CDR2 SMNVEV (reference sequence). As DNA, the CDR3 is TGTGCCAGCAGGGAACCGGGACAGGGCTACAATGAGCAGTTCTTC. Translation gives CASREPGQGYNEQFF.

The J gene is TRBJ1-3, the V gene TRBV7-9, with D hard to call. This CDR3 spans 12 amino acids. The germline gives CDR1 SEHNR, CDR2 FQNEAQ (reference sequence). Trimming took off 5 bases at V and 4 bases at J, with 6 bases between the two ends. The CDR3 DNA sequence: TGTGCCAGCAGCGAACAGGGAAACACCATATATTTT. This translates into CASSEQGNTIYF.

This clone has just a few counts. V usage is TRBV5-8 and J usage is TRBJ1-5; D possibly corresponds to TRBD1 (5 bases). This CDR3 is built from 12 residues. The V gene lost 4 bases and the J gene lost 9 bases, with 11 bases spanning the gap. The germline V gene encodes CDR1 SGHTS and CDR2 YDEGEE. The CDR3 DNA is TGTGCCAGCAGCGGGACGGCTAGGCCCCAGCATTTT. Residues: CASSGTARPQHF.

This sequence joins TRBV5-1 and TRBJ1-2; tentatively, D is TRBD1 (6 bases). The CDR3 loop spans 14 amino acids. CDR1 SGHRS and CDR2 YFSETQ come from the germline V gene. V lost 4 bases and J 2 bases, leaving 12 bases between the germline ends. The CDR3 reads CASSPLQGNYGYTF. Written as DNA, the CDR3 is TGCGCCAGCAGCCCCCTACAGGGAAACTATGGCTACACCTTC. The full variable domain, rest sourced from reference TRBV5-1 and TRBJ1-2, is KAGVTQTPRYLIKTRGQQVTLSCSPISGHRSVSWYQQTPGQGLQFLFEYFSETQRNKGNFPGRFSGRQFSNSRSEMNVSTLELGDSALYLCASSPLQGNYGYTFGSGTRLTVV.

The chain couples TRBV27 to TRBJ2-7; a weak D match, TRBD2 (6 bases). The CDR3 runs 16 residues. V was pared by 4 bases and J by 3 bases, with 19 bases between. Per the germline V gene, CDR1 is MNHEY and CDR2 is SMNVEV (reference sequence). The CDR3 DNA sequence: TGTGCCAGCAGTTCCTCCTTCGCGGGGAGCCTCTACGAGCAGTACTTC. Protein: CASSSSFAGSLYEQYF.

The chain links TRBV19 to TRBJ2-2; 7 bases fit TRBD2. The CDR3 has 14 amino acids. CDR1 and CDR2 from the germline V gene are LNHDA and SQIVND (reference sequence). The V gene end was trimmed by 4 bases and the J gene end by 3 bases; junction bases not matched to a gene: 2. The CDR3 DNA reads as TGTGCCAGTAGTAGCGGGAGCGACACCGGGGAGCTGTTTTTT. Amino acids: CASSSGSDTGELFF.

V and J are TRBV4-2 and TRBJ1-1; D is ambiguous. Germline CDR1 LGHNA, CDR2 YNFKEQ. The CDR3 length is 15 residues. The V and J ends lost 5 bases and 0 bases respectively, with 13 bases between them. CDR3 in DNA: TGTGCCAGCAGCTCCTATGGAGGCGTGAACACTGAAGCTTTCTTT. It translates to CASSSYGGVNTEAFF.

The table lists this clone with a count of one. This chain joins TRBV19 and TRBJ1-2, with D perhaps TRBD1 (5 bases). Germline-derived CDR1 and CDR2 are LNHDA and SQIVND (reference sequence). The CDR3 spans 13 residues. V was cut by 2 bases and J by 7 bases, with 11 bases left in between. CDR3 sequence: CASSIPGGRGYTF. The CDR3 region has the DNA TGTGCCAGTAGTATACCGGGGGGTCGTGGCTACACCTTC.

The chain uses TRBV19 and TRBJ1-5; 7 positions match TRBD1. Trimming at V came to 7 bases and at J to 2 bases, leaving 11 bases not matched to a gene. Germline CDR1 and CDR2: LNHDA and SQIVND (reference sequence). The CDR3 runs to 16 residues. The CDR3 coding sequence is TGTGCCAGTAACGTCGACAGGGCGGGGGGCAATCAGCCCCAGCATTTT. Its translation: CASNVDRAGGNQPQHF.

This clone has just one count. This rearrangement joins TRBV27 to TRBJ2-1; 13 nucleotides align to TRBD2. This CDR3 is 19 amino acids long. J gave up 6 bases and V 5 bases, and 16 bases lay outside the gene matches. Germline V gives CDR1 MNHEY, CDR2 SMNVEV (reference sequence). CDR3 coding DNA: TGTGCCAGCAGTCTAATCGGACTAGCGGGAGATCGGGTTGGCAATGAGCAGTTCTTC. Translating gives CASSLIGLAGDRVGNEQFF.

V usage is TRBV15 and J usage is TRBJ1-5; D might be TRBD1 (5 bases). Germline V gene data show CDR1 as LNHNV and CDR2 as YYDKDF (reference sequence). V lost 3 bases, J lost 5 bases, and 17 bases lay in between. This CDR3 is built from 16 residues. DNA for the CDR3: TGTGCCACCAGCAGGGGGACGGGCAGCCTCGATCAGCCCCAGCATTTT. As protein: CATSRGTGSLDQPQHF.

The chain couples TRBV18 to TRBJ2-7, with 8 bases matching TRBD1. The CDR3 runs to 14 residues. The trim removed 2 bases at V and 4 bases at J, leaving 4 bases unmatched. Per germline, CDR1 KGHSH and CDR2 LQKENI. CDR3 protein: CASSPSGGWYEQYF. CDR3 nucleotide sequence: TGTGCCAGCTCACCATCAGGGGGCTGGTACGAGCAGTACTTC.

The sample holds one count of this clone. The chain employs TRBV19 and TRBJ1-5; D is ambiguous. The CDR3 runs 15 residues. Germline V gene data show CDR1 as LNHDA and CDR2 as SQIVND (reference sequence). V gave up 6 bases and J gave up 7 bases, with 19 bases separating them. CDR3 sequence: CASRDLLGSGQPQHF. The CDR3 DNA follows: TGTGCCAGTAGGGATTTATTGGGGAGCGGGCAGCCCCAGCATTTT.